A selection of T cell receptor beta chains follows, all from one sample in a study of shared clonotypes between healthy human individuals. The data were produced by immunoSEQ multiplex PCR, yet TCRdb's version contains in-frame clones alone and is incomplete. Of 1.4 million or so clones in the sample, just under 99% were seen once. The sequenced sample consisted of naive CD4+ T cells sorted from blood. Source of these receptors: a man younger than 45 in good health. Both conserved end residues are part of each CDR3. The D gene is left open where the match is weak. Size values are once, few and many counts, or a class for expanded clones, and some rows have none.

abundance	d_gene	j_gene	v_gene	CDR3nt	CDR3aa
few	NA	TRBJ1-4	TRBV28	TGTGCCAGCAGTTTCCGTGAAAAACTGTTTTTT	CASSFREKLFF
NA	TRBD2	TRBJ2-2	TRBV7-8	TGTGCCAGCGGGACTAGCGGGAACACCGGGGAGCTGTTTTTT	CASGTSGNTGELFF
NA	TRBD1	TRBJ1-4	TRBV10-3	TGTGCGTCAGGCTCGTCACAGGGGGATGAAAAACTGTTTTTT	CASGSSQGDEKLFF
once	TRBD1	TRBJ1-2	TRBV5-4	TGTGCCATTTCGGGGACAGCGAACTATGGCTACACCTTC	CAISGTANYGYTF
NA	NA	TRBJ2-2	TRBV6-1	TGTGCCAGCAGGAGACAGGAGAACACCGGGGAGCTGTTTTTT	CASRRQENTGELFF
NA	TRBD2	TRBJ2-5	TRBV30	TGTGCCTGGAGTGTACATGTAAGCGGGAGCGTCCAAGAGACCCAGTACTTC	CAWSVHVSGSVQETQYF
NA	NA	TRBJ2-5	TRBV5-4	TGTGCCAGCAGCTTGTCCAGTCAAGAGACCCAGTACTTC	CASSLSSQETQYF
NA	TRBD2	TRBJ2-1	TRBV7-9	TGTGCCAGCAGCCCCCGACTAGCCGATGGAAATGAGCAGTTCTTC	CASSPRLADGNEQFF
NA	NA	TRBJ2-1	TRBV4-1	TGCGCCAGCAGCCATATGGAAGGGGGAGTGGGTTACAATGAGCAGTTCTTC	CASSHMEGGVGYNEQFF
NA	NA	TRBJ2-6	TRBV19	TGTGCCAGCACCAGGGTCAGCTCTGGGGCCAACGTCCTGACTTTC	CASTRVSSGANVLTF
NA	TRBD1	TRBJ2-7	TRBV6-6	TGTGCCAGCAGTTACCCAGGACAGGGGGCCTACGAGCAGTACTTC	CASSYPGQGAYEQYF
NA	TRBD1	TRBJ2-7	TRBV2	TGTGCCAGCAGTGTCGACAGGGGGAACTACGAGCAGTACTTC	CASSVDRGNYEQYF
NA	NA	TRBJ1-3	TRBV28	TGTGCCGAGGGGACTGGAAACACCATATATTTT	CAEGTGNTIYF
once	NA	TRBJ1-1	TRBV14	TGTGCCAGCAGCCAAGTTTCAAGGGAGGACACTGAAGCTTTCTTT	CASSQVSREDTEAFF
once	NA	TRBJ1-4	TRBV7-9	TGTGCCAGCAGCTTAACAGGAGCAACTAATGAAAAACTGTTTTTT	CASSLTGATNEKLFF
once	NA	TRBJ2-2	TRBV6-5	TGTGCCAGCAGTTTCAGCGGGCGGACCGGGGAGCTGTTTTTT	CASSFSGRTGELFF
NA	NA	TRBJ1-5	TRBV6-5	TGTGCCAGCAGTACAGGGAGGGACAATCAGCCCCAGCATTTT	CASSTGRDNQPQHF
NA	NA	TRBJ1-4	TRBV6-6	TGTGCCAGCAGTCAAACAGGGTCGTCGACTAATGAAAAACTGTTTTTT	CASSQTGSSTNEKLFF
NA	TRBD2	TRBJ2-7	TRBV7-9	TGTGCCAGCAGCGAGTCCGGACTAGCGGAGGCCTACGAGCAGTACTTC	CASSESGLAEAYEQYF
NA	TRBD2	TRBJ2-1	TRBV11-2	TGTGCCAGCAGCTTAGGTCGCAGCGGGAGGATCTATGAGCAGTTCTTC	CASSLGRSGRIYEQFF
NA	NA	TRBJ2-1	TRBV2	TGTGCCAGCAGTGCCCCCGAGCTTCTAAGTGAGCAGTTCTTC	CASSAPELLSEQFF
NA	TRBD2	TRBJ2-5	TRBV11-2	TGTGCCAGCAGCACACGGGACTATAAAGAGACCCAGTACTTC	CASSTRDYKETQYF
once	TRBD2	TRBJ2-7	TRBV7-2	TGTGCCAGCAGCCCAAGCGGGAGGGCCTACGAGCAGTACTTC	CASSPSGRAYEQYF
NA	TRBD2	TRBJ2-4	TRBV7-9	TGTGCCAGCAGCTCGGGAGCGGGAGGGCTGTCTGCGGGCAAAAACATTCAGTACTTC	CASSSGAGGLSAGKNIQYF
NA	TRBD1	TRBJ2-7	TRBV6-6	TGTGCCATACGGCGGGGACAGGGAACCTACGAGCAGTACTTC	CAIRRGQGTYEQYF
NA	TRBD1	TRBJ1-1	TRBV7-2	TGTGCCAGCAGCCTCCTTGGACAGGGGGCAACTGAAGCTTTCTTT	CASSLLGQGATEAFF
NA	NA	TRBJ1-2	TRBV5-1	TGCGCCAGCAGCTTGGCGGTAAGGGGAGACTATGGCTACACCTTC	CASSLAVRGDYGYTF
NA	NA	TRBJ2-7	TRBV28	TGTGCCAGCAGAAGCCTAGACAGGAAGCTTCCCTACGAGCAGTACTTC	CASRSLDRKLPYEQYF
NA	NA	TRBJ1-5	TRBV5-1	TGCGCCAGCAGCCTTGTCCCCATGGGAGGGTATCAGCCCCAGCATTTT	CASSLVPMGGYQPQHF
NA	NA	TRBJ1-2	TRBV18	TGTGCCAGCTCTCCCACAAGTGAAGACTATGGCTACACCTTC	CASSPTSEDYGYTF
NA	NA	TRBJ2-5	TRBV6-1	TGTGCCAGCAGTGACGGGTGGGGCGTTCAAGAGACCCAGTACTTC	CASSDGWGVQETQYF
NA	NA	TRBJ2-7	TRBV5-6	TGTGCCAGCAGCTTGGGGCGGCAGAACTACGAGCAGTACTTC	CASSLGRQNYEQYF
NA	NA	TRBJ2-2	TRBV7-8	TGTGCCAGCAGCTTGGTCAGGGTATTACCCGGGGAGCTGTTTTTT	CASSLVRVLPGELFF
NA	NA	TRBJ2-2	TRBV5-1	TGCGCCAGCAGCTATCAGGACACCGGGGAGCTGTTTTTT	CASSYQDTGELFF
once	TRBD2	TRBJ2-3	TRBV5-1	TGCGCCAGCAGTACTAGCGTCCCTGGGAATACGCAGTATTTT	CASSTSVPGNTQYF
NA	NA	TRBJ1-2	TRBV14	TGTGCCAGCAGCCAAGATGGTGCCTATGGCTACACCTTC	CASSQDGAYGYTF
NA	NA	TRBJ2-1	TRBV7-9	TGTGCCAGCAGCTTAGTAAGACACCCTGGCGATGAGCAGTTCTTC	CASSLVRHPGDEQFF
NA	TRBD1	TRBJ2-5	TRBV5-1	TGCGCCAGCAGCTTGGGGACAGGACGGCAAGAGACCCAGTACTTC	CASSLGTGRQETQYF
NA	TRBD1	TRBJ1-2	TRBV7-3	TGTGCCAGCAGCCAAGGACAGGGAGGCTACACCTTC	CASSQGQGGYTF
NA	NA	TRBJ2-7	TRBV19	TGTGCCAGTAGTATCCGTGCAGGGGAATCCTACGAGCAGTACTTC	CASSIRAGESYEQYF
NA	NA	TRBJ2-1	TRBV7-9	TGTGCCAGCAGCTTAGATTACTACAATGAGCAGTTCTTC	CASSLDYYNEQFF
NA	TRBD1	TRBJ2-2	TRBV15	TGTGCCACCAGCACTCGGACAGGGATGAACACCGGGGAGCTGTTTTTT	CATSTRTGMNTGELFF
NA	NA	TRBJ2-6	TRBV28	TGTGCCAGCAGCCGTGATAGGGCCAACGTCCTGACTTTC	CASSRDRANVLTF
NA	NA	TRBJ2-7	TRBV7-2	TGTGCCAGCAGCGAACAGGGCCCCTACGAGCAGTACTTC	CASSEQGPYEQYF
NA	NA	TRBJ1-2	TRBV29-1	TGCAGCGTTGCTTCTCTCCGGCGGGCCCCTCTGTCGGGCTACACCTTC	CSVASLRRAPLSGYTF
NA	TRBD1	TRBJ2-5	TRBV4-1	TGCGCCAGCAGCCTAAGGGGGACAGGGGAAGAGACCCAGTACTTC	CASSLRGTGEETQYF
NA	TRBD1	TRBJ2-1	TRBV15	TGTGCCACCAGCATCCTCGACAGGGACAATGAGCAGTTCTTC	CATSILDRDNEQFF
NA	NA	TRBJ2-1	TRBV1	TGCACCAGCAGCCAAGATATTCCGAGACTAGCGGGAGTTGGGGGTGGGGAGCAGTTCTTC	CTSSQDIPRLAGVGGGEQFF
NA	TRBD2	TRBJ2-7	TRBV5-4	TGTGCCAGCAGCTTGGAACGGGAGGGCCTCTCCGAGCAGTACTTC	CASSLEREGLSEQYF
NA	NA	TRBJ2-5	TRBV29-1	TGCAGCGTTGAAGATGGGTTAGAGACCCAGTACTTC	CSVEDGLETQYF
NA	NA	TRBJ2-2	TRBV5-1	TGCGCCAGCAGACAAGGGACGGGGGAGCCCGGGGAGCTGTTTTTT	CASRQGTGEPGELFF
NA	TRBD2	TRBJ2-2	TRBV13	TGTGCCAGCAGCCGGACTAGCGGATTCACCGGGGAGCTGTTTTTT	CASSRTSGFTGELFF
NA	TRBD1	TRBJ2-2	TRBV5-6	TGTGCCAGCAGCTTGGGAGGGACAGGGAAGGTCACCGGGGAGCTGTTTTTT	CASSLGGTGKVTGELFF